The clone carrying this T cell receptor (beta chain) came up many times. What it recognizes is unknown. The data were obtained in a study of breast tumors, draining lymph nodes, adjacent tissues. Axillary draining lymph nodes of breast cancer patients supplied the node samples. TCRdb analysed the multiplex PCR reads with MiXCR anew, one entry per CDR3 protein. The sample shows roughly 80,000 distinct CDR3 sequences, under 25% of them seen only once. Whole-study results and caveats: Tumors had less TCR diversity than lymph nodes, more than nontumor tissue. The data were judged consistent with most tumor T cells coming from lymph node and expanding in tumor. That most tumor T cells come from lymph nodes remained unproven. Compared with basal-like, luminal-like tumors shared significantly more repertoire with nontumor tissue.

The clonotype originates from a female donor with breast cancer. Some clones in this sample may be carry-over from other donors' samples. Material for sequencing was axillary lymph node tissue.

The CDR3 is CAISDPTGEQGARTDTQYF. As DNA, the CDR3 is TGTGCCATCAGTGACCCGACGGGAGAGCAGGGGGCGCGAACAGATACGCAGTATTTT. The chain combines TRBV10-3 with TRBJ2-3; 8 bases are a match to TRBD1. The CDR3 runs to 19 residues. After removal of 3 bases from V and 3 bases from J, the junction contained 17 bases not matched to a gene. Germline CDR1 ENHRY, CDR2 SYGVKD.